This T cell receptor (beta chain) was identified during a study of blood T cell repertoires in COVID-19. Study information: T cells, B-cell-depleted T cells, or PBMCs provided the cDNA or gDNA that served as material.

Study processing details: It was from reference gene primer amplification that nucleated cell counts were estimated. This table comes from immunoSEQ multiplex PCR, and its TCRdb copy is limited to in-frame clones, with some not included. V, J and clone size derive from that table, while D and trimming were established from the DNA sequence. Found here are about 98,000 clones, roughly 86% of them singletons; the top ten hold 9% to 12%. The CDR3 loop spans 11 amino acids. Germline CDR1 is SQVTM and CDR2 is ANQGSEA. Trimming stripped 7 bases from V and 6 bases from J, with 10 bases between. The source is a man aged 45-65 years with acute or convalescent COVID-19. The material sequenced was peripheral blood. The rearrangement links TRBV29-1 to TRBJ1-5; D is unclear. This CDR3 reads CSGKHRQPQHF. The CDR3 DNA reads TGCAGCGGTAAACACCGTCAGCCCCAGCATTTT. Variable domain in full (rest from reference TRBV29-1 and TRBJ1-5): SAVISQKPSRDICQRGTSLTIQCQVDSQVTMMFWYRQQPGQSLTLIATANQGSEATYESGFVIDKFPISRPNLTFSTLTVSNMSPEDSSIYLCSGKHRQPQHFGDGTRLSIL.